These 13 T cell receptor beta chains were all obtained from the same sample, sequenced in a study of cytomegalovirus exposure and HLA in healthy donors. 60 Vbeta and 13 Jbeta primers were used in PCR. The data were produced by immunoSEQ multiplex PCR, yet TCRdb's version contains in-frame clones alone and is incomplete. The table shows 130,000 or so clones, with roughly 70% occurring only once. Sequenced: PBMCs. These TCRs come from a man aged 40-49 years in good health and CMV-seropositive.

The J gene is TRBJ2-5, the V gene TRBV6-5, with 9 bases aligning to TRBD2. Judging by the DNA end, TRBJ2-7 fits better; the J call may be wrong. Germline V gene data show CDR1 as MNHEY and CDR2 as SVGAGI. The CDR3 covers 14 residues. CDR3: CASRGSGGPYEQYF. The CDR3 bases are TGTGCCAGCAGGGGTAGCGGGGGACCCTACGAGCAGTACTTC.

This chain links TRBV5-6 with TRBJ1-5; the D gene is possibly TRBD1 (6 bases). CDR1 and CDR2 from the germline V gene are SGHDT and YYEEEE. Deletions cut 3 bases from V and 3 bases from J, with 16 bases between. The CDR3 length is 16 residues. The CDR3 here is CASSSRGRGYNQPQHF. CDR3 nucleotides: TGTGCCAGCAGCTCCCGCGGCAGGGGCTACAATCAGCCCCAGCATTTT.

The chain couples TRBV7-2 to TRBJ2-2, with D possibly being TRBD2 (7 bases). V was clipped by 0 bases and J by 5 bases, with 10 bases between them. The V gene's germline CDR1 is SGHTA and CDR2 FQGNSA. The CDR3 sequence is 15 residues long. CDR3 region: CASSLAGGRTGELFF. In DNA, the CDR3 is TGTGCCAGCAGCTTAGCGGGGGGGCGTACCGGGGAGCTGTTTTTT. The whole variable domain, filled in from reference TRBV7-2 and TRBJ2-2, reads GAGVSQSPSNKVTEKGKDVELRCDPISGHTALYWYRQSLGQGLEFLIYFQGNSAPDKSGLPSDRFSAERTGGSVSTLTIQRTQQEDSAVYLCASSLAGGRTGELFFGEGSRLTVL.

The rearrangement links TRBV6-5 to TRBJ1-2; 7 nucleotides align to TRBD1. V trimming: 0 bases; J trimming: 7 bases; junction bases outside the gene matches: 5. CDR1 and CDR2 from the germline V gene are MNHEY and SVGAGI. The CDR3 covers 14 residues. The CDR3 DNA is TGTGCCAGCAGTTACTCCCGGACAGGTCGTGGCTACACCTTC. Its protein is CASSYSRTGRGYTF.

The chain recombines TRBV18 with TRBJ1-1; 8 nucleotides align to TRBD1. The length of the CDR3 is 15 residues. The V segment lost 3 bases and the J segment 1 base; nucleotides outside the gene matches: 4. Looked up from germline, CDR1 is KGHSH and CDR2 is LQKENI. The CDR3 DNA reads TGTGCCAGCTCACCGGGACAGGCCCGGAACACTGAAGCTTTCTTT. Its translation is CASSPGQARNTEAFF.

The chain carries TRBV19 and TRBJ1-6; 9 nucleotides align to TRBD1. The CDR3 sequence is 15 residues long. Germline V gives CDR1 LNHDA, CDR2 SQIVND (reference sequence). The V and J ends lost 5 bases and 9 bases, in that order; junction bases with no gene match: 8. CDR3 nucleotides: TGTGCCAGTAGTCTAGGACAGGGGATCGGTTCACCCCTCCACTTT. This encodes CASSLGQGIGSPLHF.

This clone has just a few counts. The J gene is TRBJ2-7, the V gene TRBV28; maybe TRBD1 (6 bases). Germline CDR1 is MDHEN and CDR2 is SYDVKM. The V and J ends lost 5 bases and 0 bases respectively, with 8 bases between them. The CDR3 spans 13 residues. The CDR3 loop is CASSRTASYEQYF. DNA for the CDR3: TGTGCCAGCAGTCGGACAGCCTCCTACGAGCAGTACTTC.

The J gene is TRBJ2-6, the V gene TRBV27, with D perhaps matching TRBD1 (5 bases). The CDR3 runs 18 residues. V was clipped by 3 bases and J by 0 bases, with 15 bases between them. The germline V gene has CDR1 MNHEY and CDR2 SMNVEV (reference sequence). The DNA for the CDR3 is TGTGCCAGCAGTTTGCATAAGGGGTTATTCTCTGGGGCCAACGTCCTGACTTTC. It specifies CASSLHKGLFSGANVLTF.

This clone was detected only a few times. Written as DNA, the CDR3 is TGCGCCAGCAGCTTGGACCCGGGGAAAACAGATACGCAGTATTTT. This encodes CASSLDPGKTDTQYF. The chain joins TRBV5-1 to TRBJ2-3; the D gene is possibly TRBD2 (5 bases). This CDR3 is 15 amino acids long. Germline values: CDR1 SGHRS, CDR2 YFSETQ. V shed 0 bases and J shed 3 bases, with 11 bases lying between them.

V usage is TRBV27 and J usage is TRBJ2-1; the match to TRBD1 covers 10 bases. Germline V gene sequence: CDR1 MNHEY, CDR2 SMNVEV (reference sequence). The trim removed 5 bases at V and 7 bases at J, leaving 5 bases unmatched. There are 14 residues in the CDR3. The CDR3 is CASSKGQGRNEQFF. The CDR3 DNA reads TGTGCCAGCAGTAAGGGACAGGGGAGAAATGAGCAGTTCTTC.

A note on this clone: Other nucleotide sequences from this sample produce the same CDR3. The CDR3 nucleotides read TGTGCCAGCAGTGAAAGAGGGCCTTATAATTCACCCCTCCACTTT. This translates into CASSERGPYNSPLHF. The rearrangement links TRBV6-1 to TRBJ1-6; D is undetermined. The V gene lost 2 bases and the J gene lost 4 bases, with 9 bases spanning the gap. This CDR3 is built from 15 residues. Germline-derived CDR1 and CDR2 are MNHNS and SASEGT.

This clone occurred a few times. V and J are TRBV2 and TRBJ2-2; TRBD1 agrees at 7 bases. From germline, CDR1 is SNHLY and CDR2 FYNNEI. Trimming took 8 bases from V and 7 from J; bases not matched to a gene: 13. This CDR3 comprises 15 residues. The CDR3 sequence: CASLRTGQAGGELFF. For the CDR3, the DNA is TGTGCCAGCCTGCGGACAGGCCAGGCGGGCGGGGAGCTGTTTTTT.

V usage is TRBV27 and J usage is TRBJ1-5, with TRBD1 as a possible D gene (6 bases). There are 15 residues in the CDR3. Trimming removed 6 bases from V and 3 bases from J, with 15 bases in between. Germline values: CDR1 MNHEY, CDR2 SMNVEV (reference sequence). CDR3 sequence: CASRTGTTANQPQHF. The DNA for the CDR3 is TGTGCCAGCAGAACCGGGACAACGGCCAATCAGCCCCAGCATTTT.